This entry describes one TCR beta chain. The data were taken from a study of cytomegalovirus exposure and HLA in healthy donors. It was with 60 Vbeta and 13 Jbeta primers that the PCR ran. The table came from immunoSEQ multiplex PCR; TCRdb's copy has only in-frame clones and leaves some out. The sample includes fewer than 100,000 clones, roughly 8.2% of them seen just once. The sequence derives from a man aged 50-59 years in good health and CMV-seronegative. The material sequenced was PBMCs.

The CDR3 nucleotides are TGTGCCAGCAGGGGACAGGGGACTTTCTATGGCTACACCTTC. Translated, it gives CASRGQGTFYGYTF. The V and J genes are TRBV28 and TRBJ1-2; 10 positions agree with TRBD1. J gave up 4 bases and V 6 bases, and 5 bases lay outside the gene matches. CDR3 size: 14 residues. CDR1 and CDR2 (germline): MDHEN, SYDVKM.